This T cell receptor (beta chain) came from a study of identical twins. Study observations and caveats: Within cord blood, abundant beta clonotypes carried fewer insertions, but memory repertoires showed no such trend.

TCRdb processed the 5' RACE reads anew with MiXCR; each CDR3 protein has one entry. Of around 470,000 distinct CDR3 sequences in the sample, about 14% are singletons; the top ten hold about 0.52%. This clonotype has just one count. No antigen is known for it. With 1 base removed from V and 3 bases from J, the gap between germline ends came to 11 bases. CDR1 SGHRS and CDR2 YFSETQ come from the germline V gene. This CDR3 has 14 residues. These same records also appear under a second study, on yellow fever vaccine responses in identical twins.

Specimen: CD4+ T cells sorted from blood. This TCR was recovered from a woman aged 18 to 35 in good health. The chain employs TRBV5-1 and TRBJ2-7; weak D call: TRBD1 (5 bases). CDR3 amino acids: CASSLFDSLYEQYF. CDR3 nucleotides: TGCGCCAGCAGCTTGTTCGACAGCCTCTACGAGCAGTACTTC.